The source of this TCR beta chain is a study of T-cell memory formation after mild COVID-19. Study-wide results and caveats: Chiefly within CM and EM were the contracting CD4+ clones; CD8+ ones were within EMRA.

One entry per CDR3 protein, called by TCRdb with MiXCR from the 5' RACE reads. The sample yields 350,000 to 500,000 distinct CDR3 sequences, around 20% seen once. Germline V gives CDR1 SGDLS, CDR2 YYNGEE. This CDR3 region has 15 residues. Deletions cut 6 bases from V and 0 bases from J, with 14 bases between. This clonotype was counted a single time. Antigen unknown. J is TRBJ2-3 and V is TRBV9; D is perhaps TRBD2 (6 bases). This TCR came from an adult woman who had mild COVID-19 (a few samples of this study predate the infection). Cell type and time point are not known. Specimen: PBMCs or a T cell subset sorted from them (not recorded which). CDR3 DNA sequence: TGTGCCAGCACCCGACTGGGGACTAGCACAGATACGCAGTATTTT. Amino acid sequence: CASTRLGTSTDTQYF.